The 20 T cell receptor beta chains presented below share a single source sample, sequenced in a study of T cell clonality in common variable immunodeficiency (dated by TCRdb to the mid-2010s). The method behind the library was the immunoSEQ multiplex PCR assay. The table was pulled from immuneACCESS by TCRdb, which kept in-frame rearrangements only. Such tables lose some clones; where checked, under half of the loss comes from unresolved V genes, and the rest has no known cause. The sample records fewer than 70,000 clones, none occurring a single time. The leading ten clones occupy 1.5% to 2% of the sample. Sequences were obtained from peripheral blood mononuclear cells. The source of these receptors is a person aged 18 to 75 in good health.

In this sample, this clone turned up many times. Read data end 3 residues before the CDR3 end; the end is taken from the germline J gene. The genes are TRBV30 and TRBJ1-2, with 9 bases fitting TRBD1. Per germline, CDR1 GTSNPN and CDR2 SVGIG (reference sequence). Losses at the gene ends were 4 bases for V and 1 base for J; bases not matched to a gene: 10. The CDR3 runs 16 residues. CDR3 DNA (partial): TGTGCCTGGACAAACCCCGGGACAGGGAGTAACTATGGC. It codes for CAWTNPGTGSNYG. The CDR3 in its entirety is CAWTNPGTGSNYGYTF.

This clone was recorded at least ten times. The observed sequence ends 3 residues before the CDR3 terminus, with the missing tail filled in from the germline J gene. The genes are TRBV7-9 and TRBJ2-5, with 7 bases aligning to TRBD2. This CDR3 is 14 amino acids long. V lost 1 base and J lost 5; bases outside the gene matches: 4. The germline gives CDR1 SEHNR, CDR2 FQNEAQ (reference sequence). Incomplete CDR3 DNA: TGTGCCAGCAGCTTAGGAGGGACTAAGGAGACC. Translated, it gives CASSLGGTKET. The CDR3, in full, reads CASSLGGTKETQYF. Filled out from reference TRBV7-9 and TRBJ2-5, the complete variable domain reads DTGVSQNPRHKITKRGQNVTFRCDPISEHNRLYWYRQTLGQGPEFLTYFQNEAQLEKSRLLSDRFSAERPKGSFSTLEIQRTEQGDSAMYLCASSLGGTKETQYFGPGTRLLVL.

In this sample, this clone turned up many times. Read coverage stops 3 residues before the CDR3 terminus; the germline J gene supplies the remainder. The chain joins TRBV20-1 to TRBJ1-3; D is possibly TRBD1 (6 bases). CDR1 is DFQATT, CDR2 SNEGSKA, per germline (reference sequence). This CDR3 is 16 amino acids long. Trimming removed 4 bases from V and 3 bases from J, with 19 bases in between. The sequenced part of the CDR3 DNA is TGCAGTGCTACTAATTTAAACAGGGTTTTTGGAAACACC. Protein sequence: CSATNLNRVFGNT. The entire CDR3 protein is CSATNLNRVFGNTIYF.

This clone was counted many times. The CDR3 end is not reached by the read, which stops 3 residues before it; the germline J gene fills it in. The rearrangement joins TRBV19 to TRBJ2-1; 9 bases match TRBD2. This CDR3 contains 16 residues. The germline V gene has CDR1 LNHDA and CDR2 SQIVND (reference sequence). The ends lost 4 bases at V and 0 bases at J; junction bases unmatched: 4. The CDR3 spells CASSSGRASSYNEQFF. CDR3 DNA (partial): TGTGCCAGTAGTAGCGGGAGGGCCAGCTCCTACAATGAG.

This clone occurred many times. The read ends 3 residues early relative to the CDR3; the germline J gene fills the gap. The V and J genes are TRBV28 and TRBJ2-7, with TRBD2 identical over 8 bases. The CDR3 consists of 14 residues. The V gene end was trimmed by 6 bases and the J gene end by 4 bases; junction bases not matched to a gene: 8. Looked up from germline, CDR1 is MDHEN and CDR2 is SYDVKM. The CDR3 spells CASRDRGGDYEQYF. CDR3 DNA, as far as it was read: TGTGCCAGCAGGGACCGGGGGGGGGATTACGAG. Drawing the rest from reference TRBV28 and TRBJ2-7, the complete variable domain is DVKVTQSSRYLVKRTGEKVFLECVQDMDHENMFWYRQDPGLGLRLIYFSYDVKMKEKGDIPEGYSVSREKKERFSLILESASTNQTSMYLCASRDRGGDYEQYFGPGTRLTVT.

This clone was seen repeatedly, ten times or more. CDR3: CASSLVGTGAYEQYF. The sequenced part of the CDR3 DNA is TGTGCCAGCAGCTTGGTGGGGACAGGGGCCTACGAG. This sequence joins TRBV5-5 and TRBJ2-7; 10 nucleotides match TRBD1. Coverage ceases 3 residues before the CDR3 finishes, and the germline J gene fills in the end. The V gene's germline CDR1 is SGHKS and CDR2 YYEKEE (reference sequence). This CDR3 region has 15 residues. With V trimmed by 0 bases and J by 2 bases, 2 bases remained unmatched.

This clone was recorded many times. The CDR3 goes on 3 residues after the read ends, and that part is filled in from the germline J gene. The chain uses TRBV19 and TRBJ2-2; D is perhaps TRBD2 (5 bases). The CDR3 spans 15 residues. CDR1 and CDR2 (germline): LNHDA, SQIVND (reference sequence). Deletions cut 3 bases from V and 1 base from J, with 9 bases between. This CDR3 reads CASSIERMNTGELFF. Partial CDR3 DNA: TGTGCCAGTAGTATCGAGCGGATGAACACCGGGGAG.

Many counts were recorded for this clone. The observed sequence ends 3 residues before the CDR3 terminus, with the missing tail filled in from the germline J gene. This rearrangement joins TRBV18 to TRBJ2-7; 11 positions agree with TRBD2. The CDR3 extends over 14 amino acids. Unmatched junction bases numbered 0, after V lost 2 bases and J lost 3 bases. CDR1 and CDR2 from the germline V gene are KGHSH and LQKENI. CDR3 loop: CASSPGTSGYEQYF. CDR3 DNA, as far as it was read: TGTGCCAGCTCACCAGGGACTAGCGGCTACGAG.

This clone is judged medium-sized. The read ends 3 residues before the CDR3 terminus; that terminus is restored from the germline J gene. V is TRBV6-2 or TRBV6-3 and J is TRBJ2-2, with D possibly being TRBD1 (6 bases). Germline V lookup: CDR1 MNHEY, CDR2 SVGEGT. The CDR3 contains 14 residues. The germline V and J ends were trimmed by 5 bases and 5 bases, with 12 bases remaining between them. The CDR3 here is CASSQGDTTGELFF. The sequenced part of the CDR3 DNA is TGTGCCAGCAGTCAAGGGGACACAACCGGGGAG.

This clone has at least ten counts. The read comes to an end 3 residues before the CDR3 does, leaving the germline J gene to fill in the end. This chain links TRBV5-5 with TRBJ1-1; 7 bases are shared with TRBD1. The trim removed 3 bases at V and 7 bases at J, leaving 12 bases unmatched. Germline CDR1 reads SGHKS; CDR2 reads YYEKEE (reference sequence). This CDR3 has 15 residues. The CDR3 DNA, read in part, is TGTGCCAGCAGCTGGGGTCGGCAGGGGGGCATTGAA. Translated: CASSWGRQGGIE. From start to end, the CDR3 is CASSWGRQGGIEAFF. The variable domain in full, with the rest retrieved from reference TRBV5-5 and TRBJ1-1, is DAGVTQSPTHLIKTRGQQVTLRCSPISGHKSVSWYQQVLGQGPQFIFQYYEKEERGRGNFPDRFSARQFPNYSSELNVNALLLGDSALYLCASSWGRQGGIEAFFGQGTRLTVV.

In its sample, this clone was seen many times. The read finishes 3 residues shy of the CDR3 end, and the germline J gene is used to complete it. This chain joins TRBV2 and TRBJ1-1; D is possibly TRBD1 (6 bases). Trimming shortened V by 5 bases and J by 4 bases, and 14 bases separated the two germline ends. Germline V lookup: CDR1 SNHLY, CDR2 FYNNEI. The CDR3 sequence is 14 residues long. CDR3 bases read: TGTGCCAGCAGTCCTACAGGGACGGCCACTGAA. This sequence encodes CASSPTGTATE. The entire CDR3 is CASSPTGTATEAFF.

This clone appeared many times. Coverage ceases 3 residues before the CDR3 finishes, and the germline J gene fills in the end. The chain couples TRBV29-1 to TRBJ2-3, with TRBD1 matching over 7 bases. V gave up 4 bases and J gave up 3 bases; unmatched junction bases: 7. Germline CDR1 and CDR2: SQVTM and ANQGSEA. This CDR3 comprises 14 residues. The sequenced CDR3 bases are TGCAGCGTTGCCCTTAAACAGGGGACAGATACG. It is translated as CSVALKQGTDT. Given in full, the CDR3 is CSVALKQGTDTQYF.

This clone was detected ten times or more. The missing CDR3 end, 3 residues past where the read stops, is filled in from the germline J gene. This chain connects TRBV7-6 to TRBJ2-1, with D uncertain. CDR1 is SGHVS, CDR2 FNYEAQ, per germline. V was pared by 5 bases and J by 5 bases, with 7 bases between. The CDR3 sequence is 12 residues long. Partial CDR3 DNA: TGTGCCAGCAGCGACCGGGACAATGAG. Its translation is CASSDRDNE. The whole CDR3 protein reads CASSDRDNEQFF.

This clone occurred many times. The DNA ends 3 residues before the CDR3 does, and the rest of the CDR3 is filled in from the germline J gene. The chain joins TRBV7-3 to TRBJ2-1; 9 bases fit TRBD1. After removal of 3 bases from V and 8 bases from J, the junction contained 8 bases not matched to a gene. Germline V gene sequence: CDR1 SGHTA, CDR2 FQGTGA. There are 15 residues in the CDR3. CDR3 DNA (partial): TGTGCCAGCAGCTTGAGACAGGGGGTTCGGGATGAG. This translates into CASSLRQGVRDE. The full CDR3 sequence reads CASSLRQGVRDEQFF.

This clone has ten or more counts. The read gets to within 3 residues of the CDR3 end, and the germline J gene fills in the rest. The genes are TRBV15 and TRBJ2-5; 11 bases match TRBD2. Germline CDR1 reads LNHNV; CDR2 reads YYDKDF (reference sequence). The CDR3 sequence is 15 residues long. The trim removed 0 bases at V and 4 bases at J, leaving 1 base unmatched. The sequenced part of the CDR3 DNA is TGTGCCACCAGCAGAGAACTAGCGGGAGCAGAGACC. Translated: CATSRELAGAET. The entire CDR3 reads CATSRELAGAETQYF.

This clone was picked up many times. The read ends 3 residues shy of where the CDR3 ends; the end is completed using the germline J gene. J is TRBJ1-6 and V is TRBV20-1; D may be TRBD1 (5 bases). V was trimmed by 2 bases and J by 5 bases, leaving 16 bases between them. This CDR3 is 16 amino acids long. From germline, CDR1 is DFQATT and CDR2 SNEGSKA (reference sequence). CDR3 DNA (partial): TGCAGTGCTAGAAGGGCAGGGTCCACCGATAATTCACCC. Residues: CSARRAGSTDNSP. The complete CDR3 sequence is CSARRAGSTDNSPLHF.

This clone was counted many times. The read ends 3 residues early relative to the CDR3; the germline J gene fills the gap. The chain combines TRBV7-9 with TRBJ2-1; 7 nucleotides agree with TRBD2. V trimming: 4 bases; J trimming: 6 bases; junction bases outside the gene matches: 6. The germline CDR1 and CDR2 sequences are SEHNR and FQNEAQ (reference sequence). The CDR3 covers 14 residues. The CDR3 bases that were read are TGTGCCAGCAGCTCTAGCGGACTGGGCAATGAG. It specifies CASSSSGLGNE. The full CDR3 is CASSSSGLGNEQFF.

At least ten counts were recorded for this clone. The covered CDR3 bases are TGTGCCAGTAGTATAGGCGGGGAGACC. It encodes CASSIGGET. The whole CDR3 sequence is CASSIGGETQYF. V and J are TRBV19 and TRBJ2-5; D perhaps matches TRBD2 (5 bases). The DNA ends 3 residues before the CDR3 does, and the rest of the CDR3 is filled in from the germline J gene. V lost 1 base and J 5 bases, leaving 5 bases between the germline ends. This CDR3 is built from 12 residues. The germline gives CDR1 LNHDA, CDR2 SQIVND (reference sequence).

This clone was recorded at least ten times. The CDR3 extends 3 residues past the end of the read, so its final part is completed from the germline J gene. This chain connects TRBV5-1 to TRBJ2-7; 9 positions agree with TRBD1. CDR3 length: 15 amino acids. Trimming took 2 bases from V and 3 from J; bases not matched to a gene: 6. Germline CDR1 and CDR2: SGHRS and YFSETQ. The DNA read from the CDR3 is TGCGCCAGCAGCTTCCGGGACAGGGTAAACTACGAG. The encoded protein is CASSFRDRVNYE. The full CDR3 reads CASSFRDRVNYEQYF.

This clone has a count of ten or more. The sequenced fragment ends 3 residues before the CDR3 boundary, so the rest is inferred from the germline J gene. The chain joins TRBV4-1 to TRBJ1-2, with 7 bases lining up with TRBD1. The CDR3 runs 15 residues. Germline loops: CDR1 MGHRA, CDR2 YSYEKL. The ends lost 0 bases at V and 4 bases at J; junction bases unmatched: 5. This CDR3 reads CASSQERQGSYGYTF. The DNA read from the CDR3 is TGCGCCAGCAGCCAAGAGCGACAGGGAAGCTATGGC.